This T cell receptor beta chain was obtained from a study of T cell responses to AZD1222 COVID-19 vaccine. Data came from immunoSEQ multiplex PCR; TCRdb stores just in-frame clones and leaves some out. The sample lists around 150,000 clones; around 91% were seen once. The CDR3 extends over 15 amino acids. Trimming removed 8 bases from V and 4 bases from J; junction bases left unmatched: 5. Germline CDR1 and CDR2: MNHEY and SVGAGI. This sequence originates from an adult in good health. The chain has TRBV6-5 and TRBJ2-2; 12 bases agree with TRBD2. Sequences were derived from peripheral blood, sampled on day 0 of AZD1222 vaccination. The CDR3 DNA reads TGTGCCAGCCTATTGACTAGCGGGGGCACCGGGGAGCTGTTTTTT. It codes for CASLLTSGGTGELFF.